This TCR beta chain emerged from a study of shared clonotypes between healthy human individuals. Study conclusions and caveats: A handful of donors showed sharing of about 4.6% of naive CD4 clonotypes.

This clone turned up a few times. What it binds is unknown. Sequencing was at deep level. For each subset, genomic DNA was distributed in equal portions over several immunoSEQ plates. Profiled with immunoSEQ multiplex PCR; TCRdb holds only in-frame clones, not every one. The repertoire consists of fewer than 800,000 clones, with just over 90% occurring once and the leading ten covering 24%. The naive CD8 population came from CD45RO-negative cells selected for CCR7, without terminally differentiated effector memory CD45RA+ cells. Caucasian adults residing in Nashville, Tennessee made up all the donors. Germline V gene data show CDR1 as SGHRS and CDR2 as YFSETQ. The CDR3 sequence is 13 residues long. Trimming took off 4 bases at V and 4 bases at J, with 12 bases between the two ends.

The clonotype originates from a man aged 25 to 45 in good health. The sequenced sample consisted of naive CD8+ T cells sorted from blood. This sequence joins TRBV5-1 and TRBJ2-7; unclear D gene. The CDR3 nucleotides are TGCGCCAGCAGCGTCGAACCCCTATACGAGCAGTACTTC. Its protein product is CASSVEPLYEQYF.